This is a list of T cell receptor beta chains from one sample in a study of blood T cell repertoires in COVID-19. The repertoire was sequenced with immunoSEQ multiplex PCR; TCRdb's copy has only in-frame clones and lacks some. The data show 75,000 to 100,000 clones, approximately 86% seen once. Material for sequencing was peripheral blood. Source of these receptors: an elderly woman with acute or convalescent COVID-19. CDR3s include the opening cysteine and the closing phenylalanine or tryptophan. Each record gives: D gene, clone size, J gene, V gene, CDR3 protein, CDR3 DNA. D genes are given only for firm matches. Clone size appears in some rows only: once, few, many, or a class for an expanded clone.

TRBD1 . TRBJ1-5 TRBV19 CASSLRDSSNQPQHF TGTGCCAGTAGTCTTAGGGACAGCAGCAATCAGCCCCAGCATTTT
TRBD1 once TRBJ1-5 TRBV19 CASSTVTGASNQPQHF TGTGCCAGTAGTACTGTAACAGGGGCAAGCAATCAGCCCCAGCATTTT
TRBD1 . TRBJ1-1 TRBV27 CASSFRQGAFTEAFF TGTGCCAGCAGTTTCAGACAGGGGGCTTTCACTGAAGCTTTCTTT
. . TRBJ1-5 TRBV10-1 CASRRTGDSNQPQHF TGCGCCAGCAGACGAACGGGAGATAGCAATCAGCCCCAGCATTTT
. . TRBJ2-1 TRBV11-2 CASSRGSTTGKWEQFF TGTGCCAGCAGCCGAGGATCTACTACAGGAAAATGGGAGCAGTTCTTC
. . TRBJ1-1 TRBV5-1 CASSYGQTVNTEAFF TGCGCCAGCAGCTATGGACAGACTGTGAACACTGAAGCTTTCTTT
TRBD1 . TRBJ1-4 TRBV6-5 CASADRGNEKLFF TGTGCCAGCGCCGACAGGGGAAATGAAAAACTGTTTTTT
TRBD1 . TRBJ1-2 TRBV9 CASSDGQGGGYTF TGTGCCAGCAGCGATGGACAGGGCGGCGGCTACACCTTC
TRBD1 few TRBJ1-2 TRBV27 CASSRDRDYGYTF TGTGCCAGCAGTCGCGACAGGGACTATGGCTACACCTTC
. . TRBJ1-1 TRBV11-3 CASSSRGRNTEAFF TGTGCCAGCAGCTCCAGGGGTCGGAACACTGAAGCTTTCTTT
. . TRBJ2-1 TRBV7-8 CASSSGTSSYNEQFF TGTGCCAGCAGCTCCGGCACTAGCTCCTACAATGAGCAGTTCTTC
. . TRBJ1-4 TRBV7-3 CASSSSRNEKLFF TGTGCCAGCAGTTCGTCTAGGAATGAAAAACTGTTTTTT
. . TRBJ1-1 TRBV10-3 CASLIQVNTEAFF TGTGCCAGCCTAATTCAGGTGAACACTGAAGCTTTCTTT
TRBD2 . TRBJ2-4 TRBV2 CASRRGGEQGAKNIQYF TGTGCCAGCAGGCGGGGGGGGGAACAAGGAGCCAAAAACATTCAGTACTTC
TRBD1 few TRBJ1-6 TRBV10-3 CAIGPGQGNSPLHF TGTGCCATCGGTCCGGGACAGGGAAATTCACCCCTCCACTTT
. . TRBJ2-7 TRBV7-8 CASSPGSTFYEQYF TGTGCCAGCAGCCCAGGGTCCACGTTCTACGAGCAGTACTTC
. . TRBJ1-1 TRBV5-1 CASSLDQGTTEAFF TGCGCCAGCAGCTTGGATCAGGGTACGACTGAAGCTTTCTTT
. . TRBJ2-7 TRBV28 CASSFRFTALGDEQYF TGTGCCAGCAGTTTCCGATTTACAGCTTTGGGCGACGAGCAGTACTTC
. . TRBJ2-7 TRBV7-9 CASSTDYYEQYF TGTGCCAGCAGCACCGACTACTACGAGCAGTACTTC
TRBD1 . TRBJ1-3 TRBV6-5 CASSPQGGTGNTIYF TGTGCCAGCAGTCCTCAGGGGGGTACGGGAAACACCATATATTTT
. . TRBJ1-1 TRBV19 CASSHPTEAFF TGTGCCAGTAGTCATCCCACTGAAGCTTTCTTT
. . TRBJ2-1 TRBV5-1 CASSLNGDNEQFF TGCGCCAGCAGCTTGAACGGGGACAATGAGCAGTTCTTC
. . TRBJ1-1 TRBV20-1 CSASRNTEAFF TGCAGTGCTAGCAGGAACACTGAAGCTTTCTTT
. . TRBJ1-5 TRBV6-1 CASSEEGVGNQPQHF TGTGCCAGCAGTGAAGAGGGGGTGGGCAATCAGCCCCAGCATTTT
. . TRBJ2-2 TRBV5-5 CASSLAEGTVTGELFF TGTGCCAGCAGCTTGGCGGAGGGGACCGTAACCGGGGAGCTGTTTTTT
TRBD1 . TRBJ1-2 TRBV5-4 CASSPIHGQGGYTF TGTGCCAGCAGCCCTATCCACGGACAGGGCGGCTACACCTTC
TRBD1 . TRBJ1-6 TRBV19 CASGTVTNSPLHF TGTGCCAGCGGGACAGTGACTAATTCACCCCTCCACTTT
. . TRBJ1-1 TRBV5-1 CASSRRRDTEAFF TGCGCCAGCAGCCGACGTCGGGACACTGAAGCTTTCTTT
. . TRBJ2-7 TRBV15 CATSAPTGKGSYEQYF TGTGCCACCAGCGCCCCAACAGGGAAGGGCTCCTACGAGCAGTACTTC
. once TRBJ2-7 TRBV19 CASMGGYEQYF TGTGCCAGTATGGGGGGCTACGAGCAGTACTTC
TRBD1 . TRBJ2-7 TRBV7-8 CASSSRDRLLYEQYF TGTGCCAGCAGCTCACGGGACAGGTTGCTCTACGAGCAGTACTTC
TRBD2 . TRBJ2-5 TRBV6-1 CASSAFLSGGAQETQYF TGTGCCAGCAGTGCATTCCTCTCGGGGGGGGCTCAAGAGACCCAGTACTTC
. . TRBJ2-4 TRBV10-3 CAISESGGSAKNIQYF TGTGCCATCAGTGAGTCGGGGGGTTCTGCCAAAAACATTCAGTACTTC
TRBD2 . TRBJ2-3 TRBV25-1 CASSSSAGRDTQYF TGTGCCAGCAGTTCATCAGCGGGGAGAGATACGCAGTATTTT
TRBD1 . TRBJ2-7 TRBV5-1 CASSLGGTGSEQYF TGCGCCAGCAGCTTGGGTGGGACAGGGTCCGAGCAGTACTTC
TRBD1 . TRBJ1-1 TRBV5-1 CASSLMGQRNTEAFF TGCGCCAGCAGCCTGATGGGACAGAGGAACACTGAAGCTTTCTTT
TRBD2 . TRBJ2-1 TRBV5-4 CASSLGGGDIYEQFF TGTGCCAGCAGCCTGGGCGGGGGGGATATCTATGAGCAGTTCTTC
. . TRBJ1-4 TRBV2 CASNRVFTPTNEKLFF TGTGCCAGCAACAGGGTCTTTACTCCAACTAATGAAAAACTGTTTTTT
TRBD2 once TRBJ2-7 TRBV27 CASSFGGATYEQYF TGTGCCAGCAGTTTCGGGGGGGCGACCTACGAGCAGTACTTC
. . TRBJ2-7 TRBV11-3 CASSSGTLSYEQYF TGTGCCAGCAGCTCCGGGACACTTTCCTACGAGCAGTACTTC
TRBD2 . TRBJ2-2 TRBV7-9 CASRPGLSGELFF TGTGCCAGCAGGCCGGGACTATCCGGGGAGCTGTTTTTT
. once TRBJ2-7 TRBV2 CASSEAPWKGVAYEQYF TGTGCCAGCAGTGAAGCTCCCTGGAAGGGGGTTGCCTACGAGCAGTACTTC
. . TRBJ2-7 TRBV6-5 CASRDSASYEQYF TGTGCCAGCAGGGACAGCGCTAGCTACGAGCAGTACTTC
. . TRBJ1-2 TRBV19 CASSIGGGYGYTF TGTGCCAGTAGTATAGGAGGTGGCTATGGCTACACCTTC
TRBD2 few TRBJ2-7 TRBV25-1 CASTGRGVYEQYF TGTGCCAGCACCGGACGGGGGGTTTACGAGCAGTACTTC
. . TRBJ2-2 TRBV6-5 CASSSRGRTGELFF TGTGCCAGCAGTTCCAGGGGTAGAACCGGGGAGCTGTTTTTT
. . TRBJ1-5 TRBV7-9 CASSPIDQPQHF TGTGCCAGCAGCCCAATTGATCAGCCCCAGCATTTT
. . TRBJ1-5 TRBV7-9 CASSLDRGNNQPQHF TGTGCCAGCAGCTTAGATCGGGGGAACAATCAGCCCCAGCATTTT
. . TRBJ1-3 TRBV10-3 CAISERQNTIYF TGTGCCATCAGTGAGCGACAGAACACCATATATTTT
TRBD1 . TRBJ2-3 TRBV2 CASSSPGQGTSTDTQYF TGTGCCAGCAGTTCGCCGGGACAGGGGACTAGCACAGATACGCAGTATTTT
. . TRBJ1-1 TRBV7-9 CASSFGLSNTEAFF TGTGCCAGCAGCTTTGGACTTTCGAACACTGAAGCTTTCTTT
. . TRBJ1-5 TRBV6-5 CASRVGGGTHF .
. . TRBJ1-2 TRBV21-1 CASSKGAEAERKQGEGYTF TGTGCCAGCAGCAAGGGGGCGGAGGCGGAACGTAAACAGGGAGAAGGCTACACCTTC
. . TRBJ1-2 TRBV6-5 CASSNVREAVYGYTF TGTGCCAGCAGCAACGTGCGGGAGGCGGTCTATGGCTACACCTTC
. . TRBJ2-2 TRBV10-3 CAISRGTGELFF TGTGCCATCAGTAGGGGCACCGGGGAGCTGTTTTTT
TRBD1 . TRBJ2-4 TRBV5-6 CASSLVGQGAKNIQYF TGTGCCAGCAGCTTGGTAGGACAGGGGGCCAAAAACATTCAGTACTTC